These T cell receptor beta chains were read from a single sample in a study of blood T cell repertoires in COVID-19. Libraries were prepared by immunoSEQ multiplex PCR; TCRdb keeps only in-frame clonotypes and omits some of them. The sample lists roughly 86,000 clones; just under 85% were seen once. The sample consisted of peripheral blood. Receptors originate from a man aged 50 to 59 with acute or convalescent COVID-19. CDR3s include the opening cysteine and the closing phenylalanine or tryptophan. A D gene is named only where the DNA matches it firmly. Some rows mark clone size as missing; the rest say once, few, many or name a class of expanded clone.

TRBJ1-2 | TRBV29-1 | NA | NA | TGCAGCGTTGCCGCAGGCCCCTATGGCTACACCTTC | CSVAAGPYGYTF
TRBJ2-3 | TRBV3-1/TRBV3-2 | TRBD1 | NA | TGTGCCAGCAGGCTGACAGGGGGAAACACAGATACGCAGTATTTT | CASRLTGGNTDTQYF
TRBJ1-1 | TRBV3-1/TRBV3-2 | NA | NA | TGTGCCAGCAGCCGGGAGTATGACACTGAAGCTTTCTTT | CASSREYDTEAFF
TRBJ2-1 | TRBV18 | NA | NA | TGTGCCAGCTCACCTCCCGAGAATGAGCAGTTCTTC | CASSPPENEQFF
TRBJ2-7 | TRBV6-6 | TRBD1 | NA | TGTGCCAGCAGCCCTCCGGGACAGCTTTACGAGCAGTACTTC | CASSPPGQLYEQYF
TRBJ1-5 | TRBV20-1 | NA | NA | TGCAGTGCTAGTTTTAGTTCTAATAGCAATCAGCCCCAGCATTTT | CSASFSSNSNQPQHF
TRBJ1-3 | TRBV9 | TRBD1 | NA | TGTGCCAGCAGCGTGGGCCCGACAGGGGCCGGAAACACCATATATTTT | CASSVGPTGAGNTIYF
TRBJ2-1 | TRBV11-3 | NA | NA | TGTGCCAGCAGCTTAGTCGAGACAGGCGAGCAGTTCTTC | CASSLVETGEQFF
TRBJ1-1 | TRBV4-3 | NA | NA | TGCGCCAGCAGCCAAGCCGGGAGAGGGTTAACTGAAGCTTTCTTT | CASSQAGRGLTEAFF
TRBJ1-2 | TRBV27 | NA | NA | TGTGCCAGCACCAAAACCCGGGACTCGAACTATGGCTACACCTTC | CASTKTRDSNYGYTF
TRBJ2-3 | TRBV9 | TRBD2 | NA | TGTGCCAGCAGCGATTCGAGGAGGACTAGCGGGGGGGGCACAGATACGCAGTATTTT | CASSDSRRTSGGGTDTQYF
TRBJ1-1 | TRBV5-1 | TRBD1 | NA | TGCGCCAGCAGCCCGGGTGGACAGGGTAGGACTGAAGCTTTCTTT | CASSPGGQGRTEAFF
TRBJ2-1 | TRBV7-2 | TRBD2 | once | TGTGCCGTAGGACTAGCGAACAATGAGCAGTTCTTC | CAVGLANNEQFF
TRBJ1-6 | TRBV27 | NA | NA | TGTGCCAGCAAGACAGGAGACAATTCACCCCTCCACTTT | CASKTGDNSPLHF
TRBJ1-4 | TRBV5-5 | NA | NA | TGTGCCAGCAGCTTAGTCCCGGGGACTAATGAAAAACTGTTTTTT | CASSLVPGTNEKLFF
TRBJ2-5 | TRBV5-6 | NA | NA | TGTGCCAGCAGCGCCGCAAACACAGGGTGGGAGACCCAGTACTTC | CASSAANTGWETQYF
TRBJ1-4 | TRBV4-2 | TRBD1 | NA | TGTGCCAGCAGCCAAGAGGACAGGCGGAGCCCAACTAATGAAAAACTGTTTTTT | CASSQEDRRSPTNEKLFF
TRBJ1-2 | TRBV4-1 | NA | few | TGCGCCAGCAGCCAAGACTCGACTGTCTCCTATGGCTACACCTTC | CASSQDSTVSYGYTF
TRBJ1-5 | TRBV18 | NA | NA | TGTGCCAGCTCACCGGGGGGTAGCAATCAGCCCCAGCATTTT | CASSPGGSNQPQHF
TRBJ2-2 | TRBV11-2 | NA | NA | TGTGCCAGCAGCTTAGTTTGGGCCCCAGGCGGGGAGCTGTTTTTT | CASSLVWAPGGELFF
TRBJ2-2 | TRBV5-1 | NA | NA | TGCGCCAGCAGCTTGGTTCCAGGGACCGGGGAGCTGTTTTTT | CASSLVPGTGELFF
TRBJ2-7 | TRBV3-1/TRBV3-2 | TRBD2 | NA | TGTGCCAGCAGCCAAGATCGAGCGGGAGAGCAGTACTTC | CASSQDRAGEQYF
TRBJ2-5 | TRBV11-3 | NA | NA | TGTGCCAGCAGCTTGGGGCAGGGGGAGACCCAGTACTTC | CASSLGQGETQYF
TRBJ2-4 | TRBV18 | NA | NA | TGTGCCAGCTCACCACCGCAGGGGGGTAATTTCAAAAACATTCAGTACTTC | CASSPPQGGNFKNIQYF
TRBJ1-1 | TRBV18 | NA | NA | TGTGCCAGCTCACCTCGGGACTCCAGGAACACTGAAGCTTTCTTT | CASSPRDSRNTEAFF
TRBJ2-5 | TRBV19 | NA | once | TGTGCCAGTAGTTTTACGGGAGAACGAGAGACCCAGTACTTC | CASSFTGERETQYF
TRBJ1-3 | TRBV14 | NA | NA | TGTGCCAGCAGCCAACGCCGACAGGACTCTGGAAACACCATATATTTT | CASSQRRQDSGNTIYF
TRBJ1-2 | TRBV7-9 | NA | NA | TGTGCCAGCAGCTCCGAGATGGGGCTAGGCTACACCTTC | CASSSEMGLGYTF
TRBJ2-7 | TRBV6-2/TRBV6-3 | NA | NA | TGTGCCAGCAGTCGAAGCAGGGGCGAGCAGTACTTC | CASSRSRGEQYF
TRBJ1-2 | TRBV30 | NA | NA | TGTGCCTGGAGTGTATCCAGATCCTACACCTTC | CAWSVSRSYTF
TRBJ1-2 | TRBV5-1 | NA | few | TGCGCCAGCAACCGCGGGGGTGCCTATGGCTACACCTTC | CASNRGGAYGYTF
TRBJ2-5 | TRBV3-1/TRBV3-2 | NA | once | TGTGCCAGCAGCCAAGATCAGGCAGAAGAGACCCAGTACTTC | CASSQDQAEETQYF
TRBJ1-6 | TRBV5-6 | TRBD1 | NA | TGTGCCAGCAGCCTCGGGGACAGGGGAGACTCACCCCTCCACTTT | CASSLGDRGDSPLHF
TRBJ1-2 | TRBV19 | TRBD1 | NA | TGTGCCAGTACGCCGGGACAGAACCACTATGGCTACACCTTC | CASTPGQNHYGYTF
TRBJ2-5 | TRBV2 | TRBD1 | NA | TGTGCCAGCAGTGGAGGGGGCAAGACCCAGTACTTC | CASSGGGKTQYF
TRBJ1-1 | TRBV28 | TRBD1 | NA | TGTGCCAGCAGTTCCTTGGACAGGTACACTGAAGCTTTCTTT | CASSSLDRYTEAFF
TRBJ1-2 | TRBV7-2 | TRBD1 | NA | TGTGCCAGCAGCTTAGCGACCGGGACAGAGGGCTACACCTTC | CASSLATGTEGYTF
TRBJ1-2 | TRBV2 | NA | few | TGTGCCAGCAGTGAATCGGAGCTCTATGGCTACACCTTC | CASSESELYGYTF
TRBJ2-7 | TRBV7-9 | TRBD2 | few | TGTGCCAGCAGCGCGGGGACTAGCGGGACCCGCGAGCAGTACTTC | CASSAGTSGTREQYF
TRBJ1-6 | TRBV18 | TRBD1 | NA | TGTGCCAGCTCACCACCGAGAAGTGGACAGGGGCTCGGTTCACCCCTCCACTTT | CASSPPRSGQGLGSPLHF
TRBJ2-5 | TRBV27 | TRBD1 | NA | TGTGCCAGCAGTCCCCAGGGGGAGCTCGGAGAGACCCAGTACTTC | CASSPQGELGETQYF
TRBJ1-4 | TRBV2 | NA | NA | TGTGCCAGCATCCCCCAACGGACAGATAATGAAAAACTGTTTTTT | CASIPQRTDNEKLFF
TRBJ2-5 | TRBV6-5 | TRBD1 | NA | TGTGCCAGCAGCCAACCCCGACAGGGGTTAGGGACCCAGTACTTC | CASSQPRQGLGTQYF
TRBJ2-1 | TRBV4-3 | TRBD2 | NA | TGCGCCAGCAGCCAAGATATATATAAAGCGGGAGTCGGGTTCTTC | CASSQDIYKAGVGFF
TRBJ2-1 | TRBV13 | TRBD2 | NA | TGTGCCAGCAGCTGGACTAGCTGGAATGAGCAGTTCTTC | CASSWTSWNEQFF
TRBJ2-7 | TRBV5-1 | TRBD1 | NA | TGCGCCAGCAGCTTGGGTGACAGGGGGATGCAGTACTTC | CASSLGDRGMQYF
TRBJ2-3 | TRBV20-1 | NA | NA | TGCACCCCGGAGGGGACAGATACGCAGTATTTT | CTPEGTDTQYF
TRBJ2-7 | TRBV3-1/TRBV3-2 | TRBD1 | NA | TGTGCCAGCAGCTTAGGCTTCGGACAGGGGGGCGAGCAGTACTTC | CASSLGFGQGGEQYF
TRBJ2-1 | TRBV5-8 | TRBD2 | NA | TGTGCCAGCAGCTTGGCGGATAGCGGGACCTACAATGAGCAGTTCTTC | CASSLADSGTYNEQFF
TRBJ1-2 | TRBV6-5 | NA | NA | TGTGCCAGCAGTATAAGACAGAACTATGGCTACACCTTC | CASSIRQNYGYTF
TRBJ2-1 | TRBV28 | TRBD2 | NA | TGTGCCAGCAGGGGAGCGGGAGGAGGCTCCTACAATGAGCAGTTCTTC | CASRGAGGGSYNEQFF
TRBJ2-3 | TRBV23-1 | TRBD2 | once | TGCGCCAGCAGTCTCACATACCGACTAGCGGGTCCCATCACAGATACGCAGTATTTT | CASSLTYRLAGPITDTQYF
TRBJ1-1 | TRBV5-1 | NA | NA | TGCGCCAGCAGCCTTACAGGGAACACTGAAGCTTTCTTT | CASSLTGNTEAFF
TRBJ1-1 | TRBV10-1 | NA | NA | TGCGCCAGCAGTGTTGGCCAACTGAACACTGAAGCTTTCTTT | CASSVGQLNTEAFF
TRBJ1-6 | TRBV14 | NA | NA | TGTGCCAGCAGCCAGTTCGTCCCGGGGTATGGTTCACCCCTCCACTTT | CASSQFVPGYGSPLHF
TRBJ1-1 | TRBV3-1/TRBV3-2 | TRBD1 | NA | TGTGCCAGCAGCCAGACTGGACAGGACACTGAAGCTTTCTTT | CASSQTGQDTEAFF
TRBJ2-1 | TRBV6-5 | TRBD2 | NA | TGTGCCAGCAGTTACTCACTAGCGGGAGGGAGCAATGAGCAGTTCTTC | CASSYSLAGGSNEQFF
TRBJ2-1 | TRBV6-5 | TRBD1 | NA | TGTGCCAGCAGTTACTCCGGGACAGGTAGGAATGAGCAGTTCTTC | CASSYSGTGRNEQFF
TRBJ1-2 | TRBV18 | NA | once | TGTGCCAGCTCACCCCAAGAGGTTGGCTACACCTTC | CASSPQEVGYTF